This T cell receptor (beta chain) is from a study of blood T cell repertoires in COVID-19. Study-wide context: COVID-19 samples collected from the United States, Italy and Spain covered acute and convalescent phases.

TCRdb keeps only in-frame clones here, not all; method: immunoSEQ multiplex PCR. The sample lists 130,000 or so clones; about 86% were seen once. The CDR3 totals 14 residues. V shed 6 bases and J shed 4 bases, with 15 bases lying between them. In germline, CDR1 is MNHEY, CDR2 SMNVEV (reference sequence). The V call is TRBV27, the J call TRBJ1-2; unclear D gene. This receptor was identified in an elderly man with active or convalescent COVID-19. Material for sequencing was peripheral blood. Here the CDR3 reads CASSPVLGSYGYTF. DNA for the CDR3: TGTGCCAGCAGCCCCGTACTGGGGAGCTATGGCTACACCTTC.